Here is one TCR beta chain with its context. Its cognate antigen is unknown. The sample comes from a study of vaccination effects on CD4 cells after COVID-19. Study background: Two-dose BNT162b2 or mRNA-1273 vaccination was given to participants.

When around 10 days of culture had elapsed, CD4+ T cells were isolated. Profiling relied on immunoSEQ multiplex PCR, and the TCRdb table lists in-frame clones only, not all of them. Of tens of thousands of clones listed, about 70% are singletons. Findings and limits, study-wide: Late in the post-vaccination period, infection-induced and vaccine-induced clones underwent marked clonal contraction.

This specimen was CD4+ T cells from PBMCs cultured without peptide, taken before COVID-19 vaccination. The source is a human donor who had a prior SARS-CoV-2 infection.

The CDR3 sequence: CASKKGVLAGELFF. The CDR3 region has the DNA TGTGCCAGTAAGAAGGGGGTCCTGGCCGGGGAGCTGTTTTTT. The chain joins TRBV19 to TRBJ2-2; D is perhaps TRBD1 (6 bases). Trimming removed 7 bases at V and 6 bases at J, with 15 bases between. In germline, CDR1 is LNHDA, CDR2 SQIVND (reference sequence). The CDR3 sequence is 14 residues long. The full variable domain, completed using reference TRBV19 and TRBJ2-2, is DGGITQSPKYLFRKEGQNVTLSCEQNLNHDAMYWYRQDPGQGLRLIYYSQIVNDFQKGDIAEGYSVSREKKESFPLTVTSAQKNPTAFYLCASKKGVLAGELFFGEGSRLTVL.